What follows are 20 T cell receptor beta chains derived from one specimen sequenced in a study of cytomegalovirus exposure and HLA in healthy donors. Both 60 Vbeta primers and 13 Jbeta primers went into the PCR. Profiling relied on immunoSEQ multiplex PCR, and the TCRdb table lists in-frame clones only, not all of them. The sample lists under 200,000 clones, over 60% occurring once. The sequencing input was PBMCs. The source of these receptors is a woman aged 45 to 65 in good health and CMV-seronegative.

The chain couples TRBV5-1 to TRBJ2-7; TRBD1 is a possible D gene (5 bases). The ends were cut back, 5 bases at V and 2 bases at J, with 14 bases in the middle. This CDR3 has 14 residues. The V gene's germline CDR1 is SGHRS and CDR2 YFSETQ. The chain's CDR3 is CASRRTREAYEQYF. The CDR3 nucleotides read TGCGCCAGCAGGAGGACCAGGGAAGCCTACGAGCAGTACTTC.

The V gene is TRBV9, the J gene TRBJ1-3; a weak D match, TRBD1 (5 bases). The germline V and J ends were trimmed by 0 bases and 0 bases, with 13 bases remaining between them. The CDR3 is 17 residues long. Germline lookup yields CDR1 SGDLS and CDR2 YYNGEE. CDR3 sequence: CASSVASGLISGNTIYF. In nucleotides, the CDR3 is TGTGCCAGCAGCGTAGCGTCGGGACTGATCTCTGGAAACACCATATATTTT.

The rearrangement uses TRBV4-2 and TRBJ2-7, with TRBD2 matching 14 bases. The ends lost 6 bases at V and 5 bases at J; junction bases unmatched: 9. The CDR3 totals 16 residues. The V gene's germline CDR1 is LGHNA and CDR2 YNFKEQ. The CDR3 sequence is CASSSGGTSGGDEQYF. DNA for the CDR3: TGTGCCAGCAGTAGCGGGGGGACTAGCGGGGGCGACGAGCAGTACTTC.

This clone has only one observation. The chain has TRBV27 and TRBJ2-7; D is perhaps TRBD1 (6 bases). V was cut by 4 bases and J by 1 base, with 14 bases left in between. This CDR3 is 15 amino acids long. The V gene's germline CDR1 is MNHEY and CDR2 SMNVEV (reference sequence). The CDR3 region has the DNA TGTGCCAGCAGTTCATACAGGGTTCTATCCTACGAGCAGTACTTC. Translating gives CASSSYRVLSYEQYF.

CDR3 loop: CASSVEGATGELFF. In DNA form, the CDR3 reads TGTGCCAGCAGCGTAGAAGGGGCAACCGGGGAGCTGTTTTTT. The chain combines TRBV9 with TRBJ2-2; tentatively, D is TRBD1 (5 bases). Germline assignment: CDR1 SGDLS and CDR2 YYNGEE. This CDR3 comprises 14 residues. Trimming shortened V by 0 bases and J by 5 bases, and 8 bases separated the two germline ends.

The V and J genes are TRBV27 and TRBJ2-2; no reliable D call. Trimming left V 3 bases short and J 5 bases short, with 4 bases between. This CDR3 spans 12 amino acids. Germline V gene sequence: CDR1 MNHEY, CDR2 SMNVEV (reference sequence). The CDR3 DNA reads TGTGCCAGCAGTTTCGGTACCGGGGAGCTGTTTTTT. Amino acids: CASSFGTGELFF.

The gene calls are TRBV7-3 and TRBJ2-5; TRBD2 is a possible D gene (6 bases). The DNA end lines up better with TRBJ2-7; the J call may be wrong. Germline V lookup: CDR1 SGHTA, CDR2 FQGTGA. The CDR3 consists of 13 residues. The CDR3 region has the DNA TGTGCCAGCAGTGGTGGAAGGGAGGACGAGCAGTACTTC. As protein: CASSGGREDEQYF.

This chain links TRBV7-8 with TRBJ2-4; tentatively, D is TRBD2 (6 bases). Germline CDR1 reads SGHVS; CDR2 reads FQNEAQ. This CDR3 region has 16 residues. Trimming left V 7 bases short and J 0 bases short, with 16 bases between. The CDR3 sequence is CASTQPGDLAKNIQYF. The CDR3 DNA sequence: TGTGCCAGCACCCAACCGGGGGACCTAGCCAAAAACATTCAGTACTTC.

The chain carries TRBV14 and TRBJ1-2; D unclear. The CDR3 covers 13 residues. The ends were cut back, 2 bases at V and 7 bases at J, with 11 bases in the middle. The germline gives CDR1 SGHDN, CDR2 FVKESK. CDR3 DNA: TGTGCCAGCAGCCAACGAGGAGCGGGTGGCTACACCTTC. Encoded protein: CASSQRGAGGYTF.

The chain employs TRBV19 and TRBJ1-5; 7 bases map to TRBD1. With 1 base clipped from V and 6 bases from J, the junction kept 9 bases outside the gene matches. In germline, CDR1 is LNHDA, CDR2 SQIVND (reference sequence). This CDR3 region has 16 residues. CDR3 in DNA: TGTGCCAGTAGTATAGCTCAAGGGGGCTCCGGTCAGCCCCAGCATTTT. Translation: CASSIAQGGSGQPQHF.

The chain has TRBV11-2 and TRBJ2-1; TRBD2 is a possible D gene (7 bases). The germline V gene has CDR1 SGHAT and CDR2 FQNNGV. V shed 10 bases and J shed 1 base, with 14 bases lying between them. The CDR3 covers 14 residues. CDR3 amino acids: CATRRGGSYNEQFF. CDR3 DNA: TGTGCCACCCGTAGGGGGGGGTCCTACAATGAGCAGTTCTTC.

The V call is TRBV19, the J call TRBJ2-5; tentative D call: TRBD1 (6 bases). Trimming cost V 5 bases and J 9 bases, with 22 bases left between them. This CDR3 has 15 amino acids. Germline V gene data show CDR1 as LNHDA and CDR2 as SQIVND (reference sequence). In nucleotides, the CDR3 is TGTGCCAGTAGTCCCAGGGGACCTGAGGTTGGGGCCCAGTACTTC. It yields the protein CASSPRGPEVGAQYF.

This chain uses TRBV11-3 with TRBJ2-1; 12 bases map to TRBD2. CDR3 length: 15 amino acids. Germline values: CDR1 SGHNT, CDR2 YENEEA. The V gene end was trimmed by 5 bases and the J gene end by 4 bases; junction bases not matched to a gene: 3. Here the CDR3 reads CASSRTSGAYNEQFF. As DNA, the CDR3 is TGTGCCAGCAGCCGGACTAGCGGGGCTTACAATGAGCAGTTCTTC. Complete variable domain (other parts from reference TRBV11-3 and TRBJ2-1): EAGVVQSPRYKIIEKKQPVAFWCNPISGHNTLYWYLQNLGQGPELLIRYENEEAVDDSQLPKDRFSAERLKGVDSTLKIQPAELGDSAVYLCASSRTSGAYNEQFFGPGTRLTVL.

CDR3 region: CSADGPVYTF. The CDR3 DNA follows: TGCAGTGCTGATGGGCCAGTCTACACCTTC. This chain connects TRBV20-1 to TRBJ1-2; D gene unclear. Germline V lookup: CDR1 DFQATT, CDR2 SNEGSKA (reference sequence). Trimming took 5 bases from V and 10 from J, leaving 11 bases between them. CDR3 length: 10 amino acids.

This clone came up once. The CDR3 DNA reads TGTGCCAGCAGTGAATCTCGGACTAGGGTACCATTACAAGAGACCCAGTACTTC. Residues: CASSESRTRVPLQETQYF. This chain links TRBV6-1 with TRBJ2-5, with 7 nucleotides matching TRBD2. J lost 2 bases, V lost 2 bases, and 14 bases had no gene match. The CDR3 spans 18 residues. Germline V gives CDR1 MNHNS, CDR2 SASEGT.

This chain uses TRBV9 with TRBJ2-2; tentative D call: TRBD1 (7 bases). The CDR3 has 17 residues. The V end lost 1 base, the J end lost 5 bases, and 18 bases lay between the germline ends. Germline V gene lookup returns CDR1 SGDLS and CDR2 YYNGEE. The CDR3 here is CASSVREGAGRTGELFF. The CDR3, as DNA: TGTGCCAGCAGCGTAAGAGAGGGGGCGGGGCGAACCGGGGAGCTGTTTTTT.

The rearrangement uses TRBV5-5 and TRBJ2-6, with 7 bases fitting TRBD1. V was clipped by 0 bases and J by 3 bases; unmatched bases: 9. This CDR3 spans 18 amino acids. CDR1 and CDR2 (germline): SGHKS, YYEKEE (reference sequence). CDR3 coding DNA: TGTGCCAGCAGCTTGGAGGAGACAGGGAACTTTGGGGCCAACGTCCTGACTTTC. Encoded protein: CASSLEETGNFGANVLTF. The full variable domain, in which reference TRBV5-5 and TRBJ2-6 provide the parts outside the CDR3, is DAGVTQSPTHLIKTRGQQVTLRCSPISGHKSVSWYQQVLGQGPQFIFQYYEKEERGRGNFPDRFSARQFPNYSSELNVNALLLGDSALYLCASSLEETGNFGANVLTFGAGSRLTVL.

The rearrangement uses TRBV28 and TRBJ2-1; D is ambiguous. V dropped 3 bases and J dropped 9 bases, with 9 bases sitting between them. CDR1 MDHEN and CDR2 SYDVKM come from the germline V gene. The CDR3 contains 12 residues. Here the CDR3 DNA reads TGTGCCAGCAGTTTGATCCGAGGTGAGCAGTTCTTC. Translating gives CASSLIRGEQFF.

This rearrangement joins TRBV19 to TRBJ2-5; TRBD1 matches at 10 bases. Per germline, CDR1 LNHDA and CDR2 SQIVND (reference sequence). The CDR3 runs to 15 residues. Trimming took 4 bases from V and 5 from J; bases not matched to a gene: 7. CDR3 sequence: CASSKAGTGVETQYF. The CDR3 region has the DNA TGTGCCAGTAGTAAAGCCGGGACAGGGGTCGAGACCCAGTACTTC.

J is TRBJ1-1 and V is TRBV9, with 9 nucleotides matching TRBD1. This CDR3 is built from 15 residues. Germline V lookup: CDR1 SGDLS, CDR2 YYNGEE. V lost 2 bases to trimming and J lost 7 bases; unmatched junction nucleotides: 9. The CDR3 protein is CASSVSQGAVGEAFF. CDR3 nucleotide sequence: TGTGCCAGCAGCGTGTCACAGGGGGCAGTCGGTGAAGCTTTCTTT.